The 19 T cell receptor beta chains below all came from one sample that was sequenced in a study of T cells in Graves' hyperthyroidism and ophthalmopathy. Regions amplified from RNA transcripts were the TCR beta CDR3 regions. The primer set for the first-round RT-PCR of the TCR CDR3 was HTBI. TCRdb passed the multiplex PCR reads through MiXCR, listing each CDR3 protein once. The profile shows roughly 100,000 distinct CDR3 sequences, over 45% of them singletons. The sample consisted of blood. The source of these receptors is a man between 35 and 55 years old with Graves' hyperthyroidism.

Only a few counts were recorded for this clonotype. The chain is built from TRBV27 and TRBJ2-1; tentative D call: TRBD2 (6 bases). V gave up 3 bases and J gave up 2 bases, with 8 bases separating them. The CDR3 runs 14 residues. Germline assignment: CDR1 MNHEY and CDR2 SMNVEV (reference sequence). CDR3 nucleotide sequence: TGTGCCAGCAGTTTGGGCGGGACCTACAATGAGCAGTTCTTC. Amino acids: CASSLGGTYNEQFF.

By frequency in the sample, this clonotype is medium-sized. This chain links TRBV10-3 with TRBJ1-1; D possibly corresponds to TRBD1 (5 bases). CDR1 is ENHRY, CDR2 SYGVKD, per germline. The CDR3 is 16 amino acids. Trimming shortened V by 8 bases and J by 1 base, and 20 bases separated the two germline ends. CDR3 DNA: TGTGCCATCCGCGAGAATTCGGGACTCAGGAACACTGAAGCTTTCTTT. Its translation: CAIRENSGLRNTEAFF.

This clonotype came up a few times. Relative to the germline gene, one junction end is altered; a read error may explain this. V usage is TRBV24-1 and J usage is TRBJ2-6; D not certain. Germline assignment: CDR1 KGHDR and CDR2 SFDVKD. The CDR3 extends over 11 amino acids. CDR3 in DNA: TGTGCCACCAGCCGCTTCGATGGGCTAGCTTTC. Protein: CATSRFDGLAF.

The chain couples TRBV7-2 to TRBJ1-5; TRBD1 agrees at 7 bases. Trimming cost V 5 bases and J 9 bases; bases outside gene matches: 19. The CDR3 has 17 amino acids. The germline V gene has CDR1 SGHTA and CDR2 FQGNSA. As DNA, the CDR3 is TGTGCCAGCAGCCTAAACGGGGAGGACAGGTGGCAACCGCCCCAGCATTTT. Amino acids: CASSLNGEDRWQPPQHF.

This clonotype was picked up one time. The junction and the germline gene differ at one end; a read error may be behind it. The chain combines TRBV29-1 with TRBJ2-1; a weak D match, TRBD2 (6 bases). CDR1 SQVTM and CDR2 ANQGSEA come from the germline V gene. This CDR3 spans 12 amino acids. CDR3 in amino acids: CSVESGVNEQFF. CDR3 DNA: TGCAGCGTTGAATCGGGGGTCAATGAGCAATTCTTC.

This clonotype has a handful of counts. The conserved phenylalanine or tryptophan normally closing the CDR3 is absent here, so this likely arose from a read error. The DNA is left out, because the CDR3 cannot be placed on it with certainty; the CDR3 is given as TCRdb lists it. The chain recombines TRBV20-1 with TRBJ1-6; the table's D call TRBD1 went unverified against the DNA. With termini counted, the CDR3 has 8 amino acids. Per the germline V gene, CDR1 is DFQATT and CDR2 is SNEGSKA (reference sequence). The CDR3 is CSARGTGL.

This clonotype was detected ten times or more. The gene calls are TRBV5-4 and TRBJ1-4, with TRBD1 identical over 7 bases. Germline CDR1 reads SGHNT; CDR2 reads YYREEE (reference sequence). V dropped 5 bases and J dropped 0; count of bases not matched to a gene: 7. This CDR3 contains 16 residues. The CDR3 region has the DNA TGTGCCAGCAGTTACCGGACAGGAGCAACTAATGAAAAACTGTTTTTT. Encoded protein: CASSYRTGATNEKLFF.

This clonotype was counted at least ten times. The rearrangement links TRBV7-9 to TRBJ1-1; no reliable D call. This CDR3 region has 15 residues. CDR1 and CDR2 from the germline V gene are SEHNR and FQNEAQ (reference sequence). V was clipped by 0 bases and J by 0 bases, with 8 bases between them. The CDR3: CASSLARQLNTEAFF. The CDR3 coding sequence is TGTGCCAGCAGCTTAGCGCGCCAATTGAACACTGAAGCTTTCTTT.

The chain links TRBV20-1 to TRBJ1-2; perhaps TRBD1 as D (6 bases). The CDR3 length is 13 residues. Trimming pared 3 bases from V and 5 bases from J, leaving 13 bases between. CDR1 DFQATT and CDR2 SNEGSKA come from the germline V gene (reference sequence). The CDR3 loop is CSAREGDRYGYTF. CDR3 nucleotides: TGCAGTGCTAGGGAGGGGGACCGTTATGGCTACACCTTC.

The sample holds many counts of this clonotype. V gene TRBV10-1 combines with J gene TRBJ2-7; TRBD1 agrees at 9 bases. From germline, CDR1 is WNHNN and CDR2 SYGVQD (reference sequence). The CDR3 totals 18 residues. Trimming at V came to 6 bases and at J to 4 bases, leaving 19 bases not matched to a gene. The CDR3 DNA is TGCGCCAGCAGGGGACCGGGACAGGGTCCTTTTTCAAATTACGAGCAGTACTTC. Amino acid sequence: CASRGPGQGPFSNYEQYF.

This clonotype showed up many times. The chain links TRBV7-3 to TRBJ2-1, with 7 bases matching TRBD2. The V gene's germline CDR1 is SGHTA and CDR2 FQGTGA. This CDR3 spans 14 amino acids. After removal of 2 bases from V and 6 bases from J, the junction contained 4 bases not matched to a gene. The CDR3 DNA sequence: TGTGCCAGCAGCTTAGGGACTACCGGCAATGAGCAGTTCTTC. Translated: CASSLGTTGNEQFF. The whole variable domain, filled in from reference TRBV7-3 and TRBJ2-1, reads GAGVSQTPSNKVTEKGKYVELRCDPISGHTALYWYRQSLGQGPEFLIYFQGTGAADDSGLPNDRFFAVRPEGSVSTLKIQRTERGDSAVYLCASSLGTTGNEQFFGPGTRLTVL.

As regards this clonotype: A read error is likely, as this CDR3 ends without the conserved phenylalanine or tryptophan. No DNA is shown, since the ends of the CDR3 on it are uncertain; the CDR3 is the one TCRdb lists. CDR3 amino acids: CASARQGGIY. This chain links TRBV7-3 with TRBJ2-1; the table's D call, TRBD1, was not checked against the DNA. Germline assignment: CDR1 SGHTA and CDR2 FQGTGA. The CDR3 region is 10 residues in length, termini included.

This clonotype was picked up many times. The gene calls are TRBV19 and TRBJ2-7, with D hard to call. Germline lookup yields CDR1 LNHDA and CDR2 SQIVND (reference sequence). This CDR3 region has 15 residues. Trimming took 3 bases from V and 0 from J, leaving 12 bases between them. The CDR3 nucleotides are TGTGCCAGTAGTATGGGTGGTGGCATCTCCTACGAGCAGTACTTC. Translation: CASSMGGGISYEQYF.

V gene TRBV20-1 combines with J gene TRBJ2-3; the D call may be TRBD1 or TRBD2 (5 bases each). CDR3 length: 14 residues. Germline loops: CDR1 DFQATT, CDR2 SNEGSKA (reference sequence). Trimming cost V 7 bases and J 3 bases, with 17 bases left between them. CDR3 sequence reads: CSDRGRRLTDTQYF. Here the CDR3 DNA reads TGCAGTGATAGGGGAAGGAGACTAACAGATACGCAGTATTTT.

This clonotype was seen at least ten times. This chain connects TRBV28 to TRBJ2-3, with D maybe TRBD2 (6 bases). The CDR3 loop spans 14 amino acids. Germline lookup yields CDR1 MDHEN and CDR2 SYDVKM. Trimming shortened V by 7 bases and J by 1 base, and 12 bases separated the two germline ends. CDR3 sequence reads: CASTSGVRTDTQYF. The CDR3 DNA follows: TGTGCCAGCACCTCGGGGGTTCGCACAGATACGCAGTATTTT. The full variable domain, with the rest looked up from reference TRBV28 and TRBJ2-3, is DVKVTQSSRYLVKRTGEKVFLECVQDMDHENMFWYRQDPGLGLRLIYFSYDVKMKEKGDIPEGYSVSREKKERFSLILESASTNQTSMYLCASTSGVRTDTQYFGPGTRLTVL.

The chain employs TRBV9 and TRBJ2-5; D perhaps matches TRBD2 (5 bases). Trimming pared 0 bases from V and 6 bases from J, leaving 9 bases between. The CDR3 runs 13 residues. Per germline, CDR1 SGDLS and CDR2 YYNGEE. CDR3 protein: CASSVEGVKTQYF. CDR3 nucleotides: TGTGCCAGCAGCGTAGAGGGAGTAAAGACCCAGTACTTC.

This clonotype was seen repeatedly, ten times or more. This chain connects TRBV4-2 to TRBJ1-4; no reliable D call. V gave up 2 bases and J gave up 4 bases, with 11 bases separating them. The length of the CDR3 is 15 residues. CDR1 and CDR2 from the germline V gene are LGHNA and YNFKEQ. The chain's CDR3 is CASSQNSDGNEKLFF. CDR3 bases: TGTGCCAGCAGCCAAAACTCAGACGGTAATGAAAAACTGTTTTTT.

This chain uses TRBV2 with TRBJ2-1; 14 nucleotides line up with TRBD2. Germline loops: CDR1 SNHLY, CDR2 FYNNEI. Trimming removed 8 bases from V and 10 bases from J; junction bases left unmatched: 7. The CDR3 is 14 residues long. CDR3 DNA sequence: TGTGCCAGCGTCGGGACTAGCGGGGGAAGCGAGCAGTTCTTC. This gives the protein CASVGTSGGSEQFF.

The V gene is TRBV5-8, the J gene TRBJ2-7; TRBD1 or TRBD2 may be the D gene (5 bases each). Trimming pared 3 bases from V and 2 bases from J, leaving 21 bases between. The CDR3 loop spans 17 amino acids. CDR1 SGHTS and CDR2 YDEGEE come from the germline V gene. The CDR3 reads CASSSSFRALGPYEQYF. The CDR3, as DNA: TGTGCCAGCAGCTCAAGCTTCAGGGCCTTGGGACCCTACGAGCAGTACTTC.